This T cell receptor (beta chain) was sequenced for a study of blood T cell repertoires in COVID-19 (dated by TCRdb to 2020 to 2021). In terms of the full investigation: The collaborator samples originated in the United States, Italy and Spain and spanned the acute and convalescent phases of COVID-19. The prospective study material was composed of cDNA or gDNA derived from T cells, B-cell-depleted T cells, or PBMCs. The dataset comprised deeply sampled blood TCRbeta repertoires from subjects exposed to, actively infected with, or recovered from COVID-19. The repertoires were released in a freely available public database intended as a resource for research on the immune response to SARS-CoV-2. The samples were drawn from the first 160 participants of the ongoing ImmuneRACE study and from 950 to 1,500 subjects provided by 6 global collaborators. Nearly every sample came with metadata listing a de-identified subject ID, COVID-19 status, age in years and sex. Where available, HLA class I and class II types were taken from metadata supplied by the sample provider and were not determined by assay-based typing. What the research found in general, with its limitations: The quantity of clinical and demographic metadata differed by source and by participant and was supplied without curation.

Note on this clone: Its target antigen remains unknown. Base quality data are lacking; no much larger clone is found one base away.

TCRbeta CDR3 regions were amplified from genomic DNA using the immunoSEQ Assay, a bias-controlled multiplex PCR. The study's own analysis went as follows. The number of nucleated cells in each sample was estimated from the amplification of reference gene primers within the assay. Sequence reads were collapsed and filtered to measure the absolute abundance of every unique TCRbeta CDR3 rearrangement. For each sample, productive Simpson clonality was calculated as the square root of Simpson's diversity index across productive rearrangements. Here the immuneACCESS table is served through TCRdb, limited to in-frame sequences with V and J called. Missing clones are a known gap in these copies; in checked studies unresolved V genes cover under half, and the rest lacks a known reason. The V and J calls and clone size were taken over from that table, and D and trimming were inferred from the DNA. Within this sample are around 170,000 clones, with about 81% of them counted one time only. About 11% of the sample lies in the top ten.

In Seattle, one collaborating source enrolled patients while the infection was active and tracked those patients longitudinally over the course of disease. Collaborating institutions collected whole blood in K2EDTA tubes following their own protocols. For TCRbeta analysis, collaborators shipped samples in one of three forms: frozen whole blood, isolated PBMCs, or DNA extracted from either of those sample types. Input material: peripheral blood. This clonotype was sampled from a woman aged 80 or over with COVID-19, enrolled during active disease.

Here the CDR3 is given as CASSHIAGGTGELFF. The DNA sequence is as follows: TGTGCCAGCAGCCATATCGCGGGAGGGACCGGGGAGCTGTTTTTT. The sequence joins TRBV14 to TRBJ2-2, with TRBD2 matching 9 junction bases. Germline trimming amounts to 3 bases on V and 5 bases on J, with 4 as the count of junction bases outside the gene matches. In the germline V gene, CDR1 corresponds to SGHDN and CDR2 to FVKESK. The CDR3 runs 15 residues from the cysteine to the phenylalanine. CDR3 DNA only is kept here, 45 bases in frame from base 1.